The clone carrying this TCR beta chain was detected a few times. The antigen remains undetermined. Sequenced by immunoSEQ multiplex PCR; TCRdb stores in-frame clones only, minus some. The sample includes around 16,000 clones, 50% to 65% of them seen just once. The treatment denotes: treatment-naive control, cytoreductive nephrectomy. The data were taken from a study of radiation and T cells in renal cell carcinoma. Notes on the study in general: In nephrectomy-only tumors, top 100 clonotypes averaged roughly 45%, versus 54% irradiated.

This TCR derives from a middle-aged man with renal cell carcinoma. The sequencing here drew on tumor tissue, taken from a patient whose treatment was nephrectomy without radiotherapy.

The CDR3 here is CASSKRTEAFF. CDR3 coding DNA: TGTGCCAGCAGCAAGAGGACTGAAGCTTTCTTT. This sequence joins TRBV5-8 and TRBJ1-1, with unresolved D. CDR3 length: 11 residues. The germline CDR1 and CDR2 sequences are SGHTS and YDEGEE. Deletions cut 4 bases from V and 5 bases from J, with 6 bases between.